This TCR beta chain was found in a study of cytomegalovirus exposure and HLA in healthy donors. The validation cohort, a group of some 120 subjects, included the donors and was separate from the roughly 670-subject first cohort. The germline V gene has CDR1 SNHLY and CDR2 FYNNEI. V lost 5 bases and J lost 1; bases outside the gene matches: 2. This CDR3 has 15 amino acids. The method was immunoSEQ multiplex PCR; TCRdb's version includes in-frame clones alone and lacks a portion of them. There are around 190,000 clones in the sample; around 88% occur only once, and more than 1.2% lies in the top ten. Material for sequencing was PBMCs. The origin of this receptor is a woman between 18 and 30 years old in good health and CMV-seronegative. The V and J genes are TRBV2 and TRBJ2-2, with 9 bases fitting TRBD1. The CDR3 nucleotides are TGTGCCAGCAGTCCGGACAGGGGGAACACCGGGGAGCTGTTTTTT. Its protein product is CASSPDRGNTGELFF.